These 16 T cell receptor beta chains were sequenced from one sample in a study of CD8+CD57+ T cells in acquired aplastic anemia. Patients chosen for sequencing had shown CD8+CD57+ cell expansion by flow cytometry. TCR beta VDJ and CDR3 profiles were obtained from a genomic DNA template. One entry per CDR3 protein, called by TCRdb with MiXCR from the reads. The table includes about 180,000 distinct CDR3 sequences, 50% to 65% detected once. Sequencing used sorted CD4+, CD8+, or CD8+CD57+ T cells (not recorded which) from PBMCs. These receptors originate from a human donor with aplastic anemia.

J is TRBJ1-5 and V is TRBV5-1; D is possibly TRBD1 (5 bases). The V and J ends lost 10 bases and 4 bases respectively, with 12 bases between them. Germline assignment: CDR1 SGHRS and CDR2 YFSETQ. The CDR3 is made up of 12 amino acids. The CDR3 region has the DNA TGCGCCGTCGGGGGGGGAAATCAGCCCCAGCATTTT. Translating it yields CAVGGGNQPQHF.

This chain connects TRBV24-1 to TRBJ2-1, with TRBD2 identical over 7 bases. The germline V gene encodes CDR1 KGHDR and CDR2 SFDVKD. J was trimmed by 2 bases and V by 4 bases; bases with no gene match: 7. There are 16 residues in the CDR3. The CDR3 coding sequence is TGTGCCACCAGTGACGCTACTAGCGTTCCCTACAATGAGCAGTTCTTC. It encodes CATSDATSVPYNEQFF.

This clonotype appeared a single time. The V call is TRBV7-4, the J call TRBJ2-1; maybe TRBD1 (7 bases). The germline V and J ends were trimmed by 5 bases and 8 bases, with 13 bases remaining between them. This CDR3 has 13 amino acids. Germline V gene lookup returns CDR1 SGHVT and CDR2 SQSDAQ. CDR3 in amino acids: CASSPQGTHEQFF. CDR3 DNA: TGTGCCAGCAGCCCACAGGGGACTCATGAGCAGTTCTTC.

This clonotype showed up many times. This rearrangement joins TRBV20-1 to TRBJ1-5; possible D gene TRBD1, 6 bases. Trimming left V 3 bases short and J 3 bases short, with 9 bases between. CDR1 is DFQATT, CDR2 SNEGSKA, per germline (reference sequence). The CDR3 is 13 residues long. The CDR3 here is CSARDRINQPQHF. CDR3 DNA sequence: TGCAGTGCTAGGGACAGAATCAATCAGCCCCAGCATTTT.

The chain recombines TRBV10-3 with TRBJ1-2; D gene unclear. Germline lookup yields CDR1 ENHRY and CDR2 SYGVKD. CDR3 length equals 15 residues. V lost 0 bases and J lost 3, with 11 bases in between. CDR3 amino acids: CAISESGIPYYGYTF. In nucleotides, the CDR3 is TGTGCCATCAGTGAGTCGGGGATCCCATACTATGGCTACACCTTC.

The chain employs TRBV6-5 and TRBJ2-3; TRBD2 matches at 8 bases. Germline CDR1 is MNHEY and CDR2 is SVGAGI. The CDR3 consists of 15 residues. The trim removed 6 bases at V and 2 bases at J, leaving 7 bases unmatched. CDR3 in amino acids: CASRGLEAPTDTQYF. DNA of the CDR3: TGTGCCAGCAGGGGACTAGAGGCCCCCACAGATACGCAGTATTTT.

This clonotype was counted at least ten times. The CDR3 loop is CSARDRRSSYEQYF. CDR3 nucleotides: TGCAGTGCTAGGGACAGGAGGAGCTCCTACGAGCAGTACTTC. The chain carries TRBV20-1 and TRBJ2-7; TRBD1 matches 7 bases. The V gene's germline CDR1 is DFQATT and CDR2 SNEGSKA (reference sequence). After removal of 3 bases from V and 0 bases from J, the junction contained 5 bases not matched to a gene. The length of the CDR3 is 14 residues.

With respect to this clonotype: A read error may produce the germline difference seen at one junction end. V and J are TRBV7-7 and TRBJ2-3; 8 bases are a match to TRBD2. This CDR3 has 15 amino acids. Germline V gene lookup returns CDR1 SSHAT and CDR2 FNYEAQ (reference sequence). The CDR3 nucleotides are TGTGCTAGCAGCTCTGGACTAGCCATGAGGGATACGCAGTATTTT. Encoded protein: CASSSGLAMRDTQYF. The variable domain in full, completed from reference TRBV7-7 and TRBJ2-3, reads GAGVSQSPRYKVTKRGQDVTLRCDPISSHATLYWYQQALGQGPEFLTYFNYEAQPDKSGLPSDRFSAERPEGSISTLTIQRTEQRDSAMYRCASSSGLAMRDTQYFGPGTRLTVL.

The chain links TRBV7-6 to TRBJ2-3; unclear D gene. This CDR3 contains 13 residues. Germline V CDR1 and CDR2: SGHVS, FNYEAQ. V was cut by 5 bases and J by 4 bases, with 10 bases left in between. The CDR3 DNA follows: TGTGCCAGCAGCCCAACTATCCCAGATACGCAGTATTTT. Amino acid sequence: CASSPTIPDTQYF.

This clonotype was detected many times. The chain joins TRBV7-9 to TRBJ2-2, with D possibly matching TRBD2 (6 bases). V dropped 2 bases and J dropped 5 bases, with 12 bases sitting between them. The germline gives CDR1 SEHNR, CDR2 FQNEAQ (reference sequence). This CDR3 has 15 amino acids. The CDR3 here is CASSLWGRGTGELFF. The CDR3 nucleotides read TGTGCCAGCAGCTTATGGGGACGGGGGACCGGGGAGCTGTTTTTT. Looking up the rest from reference TRBV7-9 and TRBJ2-2 gives the full variable domain: DTGVSQNPRHKITKRGQNVTFRCDPISEHNRLYWYRQTLGQGPEFLTYFQNEAQLEKSRLLSDRFSAERPKGSFSTLEIQRTEQGDSAMYLCASSLWGRGTGELFFGEGSRLTVL.

In its sample, this clonotype was seen once. The chain employs TRBV29-1 and TRBJ1-5; possible D gene TRBD1, 6 bases. Per the germline V gene, CDR1 is SQVTM and CDR2 is ANQGSEA. The CDR3 is 14 amino acids. Deletions cut 7 bases from V and 5 bases from J, with 18 bases between. CDR3 sequence (DNA): TGCAGCGCCCGGAGGGACAAACGATATCAGCCCCAGCATTTT. Encoded protein: CSARRDKRYQPQHF.

The table lists this clonotype with many counts. This sequence joins TRBV12-3 or TRBV12-4 and TRBJ2-1; D gene ambiguous. The CDR3 sequence is 12 residues long. The V and J ends lost 3 bases and 5 bases respectively, with 5 bases between them. The CDR3 DNA is TGTGCCAGCAGTTTCTTCAACAATGAGCAGTTCTTC. The encoded protein is CASSFFNNEQFF.

Of note for this clonotype: A read error is possible here, since a much larger clone lies one base away. The chain carries TRBV6-5 and TRBJ2-1, with 7 bases fitting TRBD1. V lost 4 bases, J lost 10 bases, and 13 bases stayed unmatched. CDR1 and CDR2 from the germline V gene are MNHEY and SVGAGI. This CDR3 is built from 15 residues. In DNA form, the CDR3 reads TGTGCCAGCAGTTGGGCCAGCGAGGGGGCCATCGAGCAGTTCTTC. Translating gives CASSWASEGAIEQFF.

This clonotype came up many times. This chain joins TRBV4-1 and TRBJ2-7; D unclear. The CDR3 loop spans 16 amino acids. The germline CDR1 and CDR2 sequences are MGHRA and YSYEKL. V lost 1 base and J 3 bases, leaving 16 bases between the germline ends. The CDR3 region is CASSQVVFGRDYEQYF. The CDR3 nucleotides read TGCGCCAGCAGCCAAGTAGTTTTTGGCAGAGACTACGAGCAGTACTTC.

The chain uses TRBV7-8 and TRBJ1-4; D perhaps matches TRBD1 (5 bases). Germline lookup yields CDR1 SGHVS and CDR2 FQNEAQ. This CDR3 spans 14 amino acids. Trimming removed 1 base at V and 10 bases at J, with 13 bases between. CDR3 amino acids: CASSLGGVGGKLFF. The CDR3 DNA sequence: TGTGCCAGCAGCTTAGGAGGGGTGGGTGGAAAACTGTTTTTT.

The chain carries TRBV6-5 and TRBJ1-5; D not certain. The length of the CDR3 is 16 residues. Germline V gene data show CDR1 as MNHEY and CDR2 as SVGAGI. V lost 6 bases and J 4 bases, leaving 19 bases between the germline ends. CDR3: CASSELPRVGNQPQHF. Written as DNA, the CDR3 is TGTGCCAGCAGCGAACTACCCCGCGTGGGTAATCAGCCCCAGCATTTT.